Reported below is one T cell receptor beta chain. Its target is not known. The sample belongs to a study of cytomegalovirus exposure and HLA in healthy donors. Notes on the study in general: Most TCR sequences showed up rarely, but some public TCRs showed up in many donors. Being productive about 87% or about 30% of the time was typical of most TCR beta V segments in an earlier analysis.

Sampled while nominally healthy, donors likely had unrecorded immune exposures. The study ran its PCR with 60 Vbeta and 13 Jbeta primers. Sequenced by immunoSEQ multiplex PCR; TCRdb stores in-frame clones only, minus some. In the table there are about 170,000 clones, about four fifths of which are singletons. V lost 0 bases, J lost 8 bases, and 5 bases lay in between. This CDR3 contains 11 residues. Germline CDR1 reads DFQATT; CDR2 reads SNEGSKA (reference sequence). Sequenced sample: PBMCs. The TCR originated in a man aged 25-45 years in good health and CMV-seropositive. The V and J genes are TRBV20-1 and TRBJ2-1; D remains unclear. The CDR3, as DNA: TGCAGTGCTAGAGATTCTGATGAGCAGTTCTTC. Translated, it gives CSARDSDEQFF.